The clone carrying this T cell receptor beta chain has a count of ten or more. Its specificity is unknown. The sample originates from a study of T cells after yellow fever vaccination. Study results and limitations: The booster response re-showed most primary clones: over 95% CD4, around 90% CD8.

The 5'RACE template-switching step produced TCR cDNA and added a universal primer site and UMIs. TCRdb re-derived calls from the 5' RACE reads in MiXCR, one entry per CDR3 protein. The sample yields around 250,000 distinct CDR3 sequences, 6.9% seen once. The CDR3 totals 16 residues. Trimming left V 0 bases short and J 0 bases short, with 9 bases between. Germline lookup yields CDR1 KGHSH and CDR2 LQKENI. The genes are TRBV18 and TRBJ2-4; D ambiguous. The sample was CD4+ T cells sorted from PBMCs, taken 15 days after the yellow fever booster vaccination. The source of this sequence is a man aged 30 to 39 who received the YFV17D yellow fever vaccine. CDR3 sequence reads: CASSPPPSLAKNIQYF. The CDR3 DNA reads TGTGCCAGCTCACCACCGCCCTCTCTAGCCAAAAACATTCAGTACTTC.